These 20 T cell receptor beta chains were all obtained from the same sample, sequenced in a study of PD-1 blockade in classical Hodgkin lymphoma. Method: immunoSEQ multiplex PCR; TCRdb's copy keeps in-frame clones and lacks some. The data show around 99,000 clones, 81% seen once. After autologous stem cell transplantation all patients relapsed, and prior brentuximab vedotin exposure differed between cohorts. The source was peripheral blood mononuclear cells (PBMCs), collected before the second cycle of nivolumab. These receptors all stem from a human donor with classical Hodgkin lymphoma.

The chain employs TRBV10-3 and TRBJ1-4; D call uncertain. The germline CDR1 and CDR2 sequences are ENHRY and SYGVKD. The CDR3 spans 14 residues. The V end lost 6 bases, the J end lost 0 bases, and 8 bases lay between the germline ends. CDR3: CAISAGATNEKLFF. Written as DNA, the CDR3 is TGTGCCATCAGCGCAGGAGCAACTAATGAAAAACTGTTTTTT.

The chain has TRBV5-1 and TRBJ2-3, with D possibly TRBD2 on 6 matching bases. V lost 2 bases to trimming and J lost 6 bases, with 10 bases between them. Germline-derived CDR1 and CDR2 are SGHRS and YFSETQ. The CDR3 extends over 13 amino acids. The CDR3 bases are TGCGCCAGCAGCTTTGGGAGGCGGGATACGCAGTATTTT. This translates into CASSFGRRDTQYF.

This sequence joins TRBV30 and TRBJ2-3, with 7 bases identical to TRBD1. CDR3 length equals 14 residues. The V and J ends lost 4 bases and 3 bases, in that order; junction bases with no gene match: 7. Germline CDR1 and CDR2: GTSNPN and SVGIG (reference sequence). Here the CDR3 reads CAWTPGGRTDTQYF. CDR3 DNA sequence: TGTGCCTGGACCCCAGGGGGAAGAACAGATACGCAGTATTTT.

The V and J genes are TRBV15 and TRBJ1-5; 8 nucleotides match TRBD1. From germline, CDR1 is LNHNV and CDR2 YYDKDF (reference sequence). The CDR3 spans 14 residues. J gave up 7 bases and V 3 bases, and 5 bases lay outside the gene matches. The CDR3 here is CATSRDRVGQPQHF. CDR3 nucleotide sequence: TGTGCCACCAGCAGGGACAGGGTCGGGCAGCCCCAGCATTTT. The full variable domain, its missing parts supplied by reference TRBV15 and TRBJ1-5, is DAMVIQNPRYQVTQFGKPVTLSCSQTLNHNVMYWYQQKSSQAPKLLFHYYDKDFNNEADTPDNFQSRRPNTSFCFLDIRSPGLGDTAMYLCATSRDRVGQPQHFGDGTRLSIL.

This chain links TRBV6-1 with TRBJ2-7, with TRBD2 matching 11 bases. The junction had 4 bases not matched to a gene; V was cut back by 6 bases and J by 0 bases. Germline-derived CDR1 and CDR2 are MNHNS and SASEGT. CDR3 size: 15 residues. The CDR3 protein is CASRDLAGGSYEQYF. CDR3 in DNA: TGTGCCAGCAGGGACCTAGCGGGAGGCTCCTACGAGCAGTACTTC.

The V and J genes are TRBV2 and TRBJ2-5; D tentatively reads TRBD1 or TRBD2 (6 bases each). The V end was cut by 10 bases, the J end by 7 bases, with 16 bases between. From germline, CDR1 is SNHLY and CDR2 FYNNEI. The CDR3 contains 12 residues. This chain's CDR3 is CATQGPGGTQYF. The CDR3 nucleotides are TGTGCCACACAGGGCCCCGGGGGGACCCAGTACTTC.

This clone was detected only once. The chain is built from TRBV28 and TRBJ1-1; 9 nucleotides align to TRBD1. The CDR3 consists of 14 residues. Germline V CDR1 and CDR2: MDHEN, SYDVKM. After removal of 9 bases from V and 1 base from J, the junction contained 6 bases not matched to a gene. The CDR3 DNA is TGTGCCAGTCTCCGGGGACAGGGGAACACTGAAGCTTTCTTT. This encodes CASLRGQGNTEAFF.

The V gene is TRBV12-1, the J gene TRBJ2-2. TRBV12-1 is a pseudogene segment. CDR3 length: 14 residues. The CDR3 DNA reads TGTGCCAGCAGCTTTGGCCATTCTCCCGGGGAGCTGTTTTTT. This encodes CASSFGHSPGELFF.

The chain has TRBV4-3 and TRBJ2-1; 11 nucleotides line up with TRBD2. In germline, CDR1 is LGHNA, CDR2 YSLEER. CDR3 length equals 16 residues. V lost 1 base to trimming and J lost 7 bases; unmatched junction nucleotides: 6. Here the CDR3 DNA reads TGCGCCAGCAGCCAAGGGGCTAGCGGGAGGTTGAATGAGCAGTTCTTC. It yields the protein CASSQGASGRLNEQFF.

The J gene is TRBJ2-1, the V gene TRBV6-5; no firm D call. V shed 6 bases and J shed 6 bases, with 12 bases lying between them. The CDR3 has 13 residues. Germline V gives CDR1 MNHEY, CDR2 SVGAGI. CDR3 region: CASRWGFGNEQFF. The CDR3 DNA follows: TGTGCCAGCAGGTGGGGTTTTGGCAATGAGCAGTTCTTC.

As for this clone: A single base is all that separates this from a far larger clone, so a read error is likely. The gene calls are TRBV25-1 and TRBJ2-7; D may be TRBD2 (5 bases). CDR1 is MGHDK and CDR2 is SYGVNS in the germline V gene. The CDR3 has 11 residues. V lost 5 bases, J lost 3 bases, and 5 bases lay in between. CDR3 nucleotide sequence: TGTGCCAGCAGTCGGGGCTACGAGCAGTACTTC. This sequence encodes CASSRGYEQYF.

The J gene is TRBJ2-5, the V gene TRBV6-5; D is tentatively TRBD1 or TRBD2 (6 bases each). Trimming shortened V by 7 bases and J by 5 bases, and 20 bases separated the two germline ends. Germline V CDR1 and CDR2: MNHEY, SVGAGI. CDR3 length: 15 amino acids. The CDR3 is CASTKRRGDRETQYF. As DNA, the CDR3 is TGTGCCAGCACCAAACGGAGGGGGGACCGGGAGACCCAGTACTTC.

CDR3 sequence reads: CASSLGLAGEVDIQYF. CDR3 sequence (DNA): TGCGCCAGCAGCTTGGGGCTAGCGGGAGAAGTGGACATTCAGTACTTC. V gene TRBV5-1 combines with J gene TRBJ2-4; 10 nucleotides match TRBD2. V shed 0 bases and J 8 bases; nucleotides not matched to a gene: 8. The germline V gene encodes CDR1 SGHRS and CDR2 YFSETQ. This CDR3 comprises 16 residues.

This clone was detected only once. This rearrangement joins TRBV5-1 to TRBJ2-5, with D perhaps being TRBD1 or TRBD2 (5 bases each). CDR3 length: 11 residues. In germline, CDR1 is SGHRS, CDR2 YFSETQ. Trimming took off 3 bases at V and 5 bases at J, with 5 bases between the two ends. CDR3 amino acids: CASSWGETQYF. As DNA, the CDR3 is TGCGCCAGCAGCTGGGGGGAGACCCAGTACTTC.

The CDR3 loop is CASTATGAGANVLTF. CDR3 DNA sequence: TGTGCCAGTACCGCAACAGGGGCTGGGGCCAACGTCCTGACTTTC. The V and J genes are TRBV19 and TRBJ2-6; 7 nucleotides match TRBD1. The CDR3 is made up of 15 amino acids. Trimming took 7 bases from V and 2 from J; bases not matched to a gene: 5. CDR1 is LNHDA and CDR2 is SQIVND in the germline V gene (reference sequence). The entire variable domain, with the rest obtained from reference TRBV19 and TRBJ2-6, is as follows: DGGITQSPKYLFRKEGQNVTLSCEQNLNHDAMYWYRQDPGQGLRLIYYSQIVNDFQKGDIAEGYSVSREKKESFPLTVTSAQKNPTAFYLCASTATGAGANVLTFGAGSRLTVL.

The CDR3 nucleotides are TGTGCCAGCAGCCTACAGACCATGAACACTGAAGCTTTCTTT. Translating gives CASSLQTMNTEAFF. The chain has TRBV7-2 and TRBJ1-1; D gene uncertain. The CDR3 has 14 amino acids. The V gene lost 5 bases and the J gene lost 0 bases, with 10 bases spanning the gap. Germline V gene lookup returns CDR1 SGHTA and CDR2 FQGNSA. The full variable domain, completed using reference TRBV7-2 and TRBJ1-1, is GAGVSQSPSNKVTEKGKDVELRCDPISGHTALYWYRQSLGQGLEFLIYFQGNSAPDKSGLPSDRFSAERTGGSVSTLTIQRTQQEDSAVYLCASSLQTMNTEAFFGQGTRLTVV.

The V and J genes are TRBV5-8 and TRBJ1-2; D is uncertain. The CDR3 runs 14 residues. Germline values: CDR1 SGHTS, CDR2 YDEGEE. V gave up 4 bases and J gave up 4 bases, with 14 bases separating them. The CDR3 DNA follows: TGTGCCAGCAGCGCTACCGCGGGGTCCTATGGCTACACCTTC. This codes for CASSATAGSYGYTF.

The rearrangement uses TRBV28 and TRBJ1-2; tentative D call: TRBD1 (6 bases). CDR1 MDHEN and CDR2 SYDVKM come from the germline V gene. This CDR3 region has 13 residues. V lost 7 bases and J lost 2, with 11 bases in between. CDR3 sequence (DNA): TGTGCCAGCACCCCCGGACAGAACTATGGCTACACCTTC. Amino acids: CASTPGQNYGYTF.

The chain links TRBV7-2 to TRBJ2-3, with unresolved D. Per the germline V gene, CDR1 is SGHTA and CDR2 is FQGNSA. V was clipped by 1 base and J by 6 bases, with 11 bases between them. The length of the CDR3 is 14 residues. Written as DNA, the CDR3 is TGTGCCAGCAGCTTAGGGGCTAGAGTCGATACGCAGTATTTT. It yields the protein CASSLGARVDTQYF.

This clone was seen just once. The V and J genes are TRBV7-6 and TRBJ2-1; TRBD2 matches at 7 bases. This CDR3 region has 16 residues. With V trimmed by 5 bases and J by 0 bases, 7 bases remained unmatched. Per germline, CDR1 SGHVS and CDR2 FNYEAQ. CDR3: CASSPLADSSYNEQFF. The CDR3 nucleotides are TGTGCCAGCAGCCCCCTAGCGGATAGCTCCTACAATGAGCAGTTCTTC. Variable domain in full (rest from reference TRBV7-6 and TRBJ2-1): GAGVSQSPRYKVTKRGQDVALRCDPISGHVSLYWYRQALGQGPEFLTYFNYEAQQDKSGLPNDRFSAERPEGSISTLTIQRTEQRDSAMYRCASSPLADSSYNEQFFGPGTRLTVL.